Sequencing of this TCR beta chain was carried out in a study of blood T cell repertoires in COVID-19. On the study more broadly: COVID-19 samples, acute and convalescent, were from the United States, Italy and Spain. Sources were T cells, B-cell-depleted T cells, or PBMCs; the material itself was cDNA or gDNA.

Original handling: By means of reference gene primer amplification, nucleated cell counts were estimated. Here immunoSEQ multiplex PCR was the method, and the copy in TCRdb shows in-frame clones only, minus some. V, J and clone size are taken as reported in that table, and D and trimming were inferred from the DNA itself. The sample consists of under 200,000 clones, roughly 80% of them appearing once. Germline CDR1 SQVTM, CDR2 ANQGSEA. The CDR3 covers 14 residues. The V end lost 2 bases, the J end lost 5 bases, and 15 bases lay between the germline ends. The sequencing sample was made of peripheral blood. V usage is TRBV29-1 and J usage is TRBJ2-5; tentatively, D is TRBD1 (5 bases). The clonotype was recovered from a human donor with acute or convalescent COVID-19. The donor label of this sample is uncertain. CDR3: CSVELGRVGETQYF. The CDR3 bases are TGCAGCGTTGAATTAGGCAGGGTGGGCGAGACCCAGTACTTC.